This TCR beta chain comes out of a study of metastatic and nonmetastatic thyroid tumors. Study-level background: Across peripheral blood and tumor or nodule tissue samples taken from malignant and benign thyroid patients, the repertoires were compared with one another. General study findings and limits: For both blood and tumor, malignant thyroid tumors reportedly showed significantly higher TCR beta diversity than benign nodules did.

With respect to this clone: Antigen specificity is unknown.

Original processing notes: Using the CDR3 differences seen across clinicopathological groups, the authors built a distant-metastasis classifier for papillary thyroid cancer, which was meant to discriminate distant-metastatic patients. Using MiXCR, TCRdb re-called clones from the PCR reads. The V and J calls shown here were made by TCRdb, not taken from the authors' results. The repertoire holds roughly 40,000 clones, with over 15% as singletons. No patient had received any treatment before thyroid surgery. The V segment lost 0 bases and the J segment 4 bases; nucleotides outside the gene matches: 6. Per germline, CDR1 DFQATT and CDR2 SNEGSKA (reference sequence). This CDR3 region has 15 residues.

Sequencing was done on a sample of tumor tissue. The rearrangement uses TRBV20-1 and TRBJ2-3; 8 bases align to TRBD2. This receptor was taken from a female donor with papillary thyroid cancer or a benign thyroid nodule (not recorded which). Some clones in this sample may be carry-over from other donors' samples. The CDR3 loop is CSAREPAGVSDTQYF. In DNA form, the CDR3 reads TGCAGTGCTAGAGAGCCAGCGGGAGTGTCAGATACGCAGTATTTT.